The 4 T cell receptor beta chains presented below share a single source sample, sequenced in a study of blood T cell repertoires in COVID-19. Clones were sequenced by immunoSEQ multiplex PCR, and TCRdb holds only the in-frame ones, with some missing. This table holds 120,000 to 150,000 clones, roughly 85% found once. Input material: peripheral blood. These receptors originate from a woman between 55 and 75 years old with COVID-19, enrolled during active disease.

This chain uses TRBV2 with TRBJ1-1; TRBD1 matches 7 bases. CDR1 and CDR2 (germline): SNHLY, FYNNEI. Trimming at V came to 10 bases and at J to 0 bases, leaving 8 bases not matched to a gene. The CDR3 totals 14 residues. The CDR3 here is CATSWGQMNTEAFF. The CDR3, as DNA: TGTGCCACCTCGTGGGGACAGATGAACACTGAAGCTTTCTTT.

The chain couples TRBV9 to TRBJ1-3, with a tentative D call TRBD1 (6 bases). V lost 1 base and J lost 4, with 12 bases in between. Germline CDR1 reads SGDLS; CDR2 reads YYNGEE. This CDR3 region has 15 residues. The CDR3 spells CASSVTGPPGNTIYF. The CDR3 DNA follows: TGTGCCAGCAGCGTAACAGGGCCCCCGGGAAACACCATATATTTT.

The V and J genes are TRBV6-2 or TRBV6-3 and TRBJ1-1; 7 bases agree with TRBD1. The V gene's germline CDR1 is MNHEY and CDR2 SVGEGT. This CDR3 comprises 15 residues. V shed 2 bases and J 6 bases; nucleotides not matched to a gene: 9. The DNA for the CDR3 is TGTGCCAGCAGTTACGTACAGGGGTCAAATCCTGAAGCTTTCTTT. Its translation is CASSYVQGSNPEAFF.

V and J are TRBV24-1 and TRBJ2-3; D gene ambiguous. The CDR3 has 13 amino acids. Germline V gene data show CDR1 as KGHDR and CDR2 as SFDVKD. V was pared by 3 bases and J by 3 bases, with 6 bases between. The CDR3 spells CATSDVYTDTQYF. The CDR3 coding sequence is TGTGCCACCAGTGATGTGTATACAGATACGCAGTATTTT.